This T cell receptor beta chain was captured in a study of T-cell reconstitution after alpha-beta-depleted transplantation in children. Study-level points and caveats: Several hundred graft clones that had expanded were reportedly the source of alpha-beta T cells about two months after transplant. Most T-cell counts and diversity one year after the transplant came from T cells that were newly produced.

This clonotype was counted a few times. Its antigen is not known. Preparing the TCRbeta library involved the use of unique molecular identifiers. Each CDR3 protein is one row after TCRdb ran MiXCR on the PCR reads. The table shows around 700,000 distinct CDR3 sequences, with roughly 14% occurring only once. Specimen: PBMCs, collected before TCRalphabeta/CD19-depleted stem cell transplant. The sequence was collected from a girl aged 2-10 years with congenital amegakaryocytic thrombocytopenia, due to receive a stem cell transplant.

CDR3 DNA: TGTGCCAGCTCCCACCGCAGAGCACCGTACGAGCAGTACTTC. This translates into CASSHRRAPYEQYF. The chain links TRBV18 to TRBJ2-7; D remains unclear. CDR3 length: 14 amino acids. The V end lost 6 bases, the J end lost 4 bases, and 16 bases lay between the germline ends. Germline values: CDR1 KGHSH, CDR2 LQKENI.